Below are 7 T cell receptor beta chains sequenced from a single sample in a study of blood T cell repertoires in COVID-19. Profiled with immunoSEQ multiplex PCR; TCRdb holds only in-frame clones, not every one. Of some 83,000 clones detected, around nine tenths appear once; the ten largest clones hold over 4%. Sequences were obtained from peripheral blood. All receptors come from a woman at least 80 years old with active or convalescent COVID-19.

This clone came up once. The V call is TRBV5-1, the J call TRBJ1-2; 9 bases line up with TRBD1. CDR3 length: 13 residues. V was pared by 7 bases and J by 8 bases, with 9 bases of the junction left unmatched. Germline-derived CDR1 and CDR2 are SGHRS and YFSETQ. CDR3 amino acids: CASRPRDREGYTF. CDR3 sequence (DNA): TGCGCCAGCCGCCCCCGGGACAGGGAAGGCTACACCTTC.

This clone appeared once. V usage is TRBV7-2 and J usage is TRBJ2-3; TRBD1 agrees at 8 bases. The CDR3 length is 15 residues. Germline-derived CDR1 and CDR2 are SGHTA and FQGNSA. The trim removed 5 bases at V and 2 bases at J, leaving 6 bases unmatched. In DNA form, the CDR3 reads TGTGCCAGCAGCCCGGGACAGGTTTACACAGATACGCAGTATTTT. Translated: CASSPGQVYTDTQYF.

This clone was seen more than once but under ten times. CDR3 in amino acids: CASSPGTGSMNTEAFF. DNA of the CDR3: TGTGCCAGCAGCCCCGGGACAGGTAGTATGAACACTGAAGCTTTCTTT. The chain has TRBV11-3 and TRBJ1-1, with 8 bases that match TRBD1. V was pared by 5 bases and J by 0 bases, with 8 bases of the junction left unmatched. The CDR3 runs to 16 residues. Per the germline V gene, CDR1 is SGHNT and CDR2 is YENEEA.

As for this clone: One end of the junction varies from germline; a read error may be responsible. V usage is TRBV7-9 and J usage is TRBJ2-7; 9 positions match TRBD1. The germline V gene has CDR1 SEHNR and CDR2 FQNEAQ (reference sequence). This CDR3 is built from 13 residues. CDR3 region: CASSSRIGTGSSF. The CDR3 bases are TGTGCCAGCAGCTCCAGAATAGGGACAGGGTCCTCGTTC.

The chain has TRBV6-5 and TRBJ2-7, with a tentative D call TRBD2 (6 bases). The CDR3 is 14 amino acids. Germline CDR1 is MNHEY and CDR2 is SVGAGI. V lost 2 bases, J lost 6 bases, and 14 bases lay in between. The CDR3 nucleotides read TGTGCCAGCAGTTACGTGACGGGAGTTGCCGAGCAGTACTTC. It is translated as CASSYVTGVAEQYF.

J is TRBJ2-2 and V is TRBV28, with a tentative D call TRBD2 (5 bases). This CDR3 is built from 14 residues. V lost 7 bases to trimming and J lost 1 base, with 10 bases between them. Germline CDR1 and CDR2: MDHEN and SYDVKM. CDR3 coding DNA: TGTGCCAGCATGAGGGCCGGGAACACCGGGGAGCTGTTTTTT. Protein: CASMRAGNTGELFF.

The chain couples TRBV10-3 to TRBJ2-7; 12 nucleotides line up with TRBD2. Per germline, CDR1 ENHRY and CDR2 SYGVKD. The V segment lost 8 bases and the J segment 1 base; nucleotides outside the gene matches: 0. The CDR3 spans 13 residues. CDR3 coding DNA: TGTGCCATCCTAGCGGGAGGGTCCTACGAGCAGTACTTC. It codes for CAILAGGSYEQYF.